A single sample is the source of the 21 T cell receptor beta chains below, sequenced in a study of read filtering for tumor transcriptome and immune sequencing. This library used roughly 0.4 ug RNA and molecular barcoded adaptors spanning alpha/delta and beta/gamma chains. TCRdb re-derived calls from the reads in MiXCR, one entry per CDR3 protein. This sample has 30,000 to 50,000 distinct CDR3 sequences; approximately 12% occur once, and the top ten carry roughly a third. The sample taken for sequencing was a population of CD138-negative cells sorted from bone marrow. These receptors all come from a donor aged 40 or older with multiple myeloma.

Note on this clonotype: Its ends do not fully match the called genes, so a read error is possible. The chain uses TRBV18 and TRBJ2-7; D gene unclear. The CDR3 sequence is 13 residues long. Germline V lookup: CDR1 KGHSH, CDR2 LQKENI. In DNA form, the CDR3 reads TGTGCCAGCTCACCAAGTAGAGCGAACGAGCAGCACTTC. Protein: CASSPSRANEQHF.

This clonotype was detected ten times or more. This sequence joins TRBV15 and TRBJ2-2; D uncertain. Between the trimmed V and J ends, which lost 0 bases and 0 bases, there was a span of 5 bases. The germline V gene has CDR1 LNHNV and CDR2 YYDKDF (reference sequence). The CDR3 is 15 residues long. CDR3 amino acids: CATSRDEANTGELFF. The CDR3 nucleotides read TGTGCCACCAGCAGAGATGAGGCGAACACCGGGGAGCTGTTTTTT.

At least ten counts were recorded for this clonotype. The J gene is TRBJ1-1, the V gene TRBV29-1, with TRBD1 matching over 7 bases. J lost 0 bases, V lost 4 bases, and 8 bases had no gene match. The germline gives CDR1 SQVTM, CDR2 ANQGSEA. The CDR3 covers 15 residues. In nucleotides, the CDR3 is TGCAGCGTTGTAGGGGGCTTATCCATGAACACTGAAGCTTTCTTT. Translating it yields CSVVGGLSMNTEAFF.

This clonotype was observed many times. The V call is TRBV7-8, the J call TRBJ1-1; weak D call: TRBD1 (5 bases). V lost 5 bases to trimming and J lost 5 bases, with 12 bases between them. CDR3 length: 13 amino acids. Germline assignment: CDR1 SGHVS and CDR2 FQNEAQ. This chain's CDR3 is CASSLLEGTEAFF. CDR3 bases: TGTGCCAGCAGCCTACTGGAGGGGACTGAAGCTTTCTTT.

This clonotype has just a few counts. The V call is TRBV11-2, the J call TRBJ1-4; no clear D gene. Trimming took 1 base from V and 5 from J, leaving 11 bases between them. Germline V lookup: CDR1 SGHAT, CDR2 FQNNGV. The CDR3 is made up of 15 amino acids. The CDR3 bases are TGTGCCAGCAGCTTAGCTGGTACCGGGAATGAAAAACTGTTTTTT. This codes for CASSLAGTGNEKLFF.

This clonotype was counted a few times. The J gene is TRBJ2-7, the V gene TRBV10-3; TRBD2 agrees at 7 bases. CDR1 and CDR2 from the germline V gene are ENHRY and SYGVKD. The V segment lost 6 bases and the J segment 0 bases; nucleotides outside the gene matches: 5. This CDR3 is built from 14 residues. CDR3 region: CAIRVTSNSYEQYF. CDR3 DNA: TGTGCCATCAGGGTGACTAGCAACTCCTACGAGCAGTACTTC.

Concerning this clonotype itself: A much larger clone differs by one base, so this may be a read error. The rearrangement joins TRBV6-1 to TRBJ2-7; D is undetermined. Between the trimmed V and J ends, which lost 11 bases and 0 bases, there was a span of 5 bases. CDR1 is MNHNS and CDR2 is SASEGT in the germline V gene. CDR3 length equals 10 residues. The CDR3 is CAVDSYEQYF. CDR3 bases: TGTGCCGTAGACTCCTACGAGCAGTACTTC.

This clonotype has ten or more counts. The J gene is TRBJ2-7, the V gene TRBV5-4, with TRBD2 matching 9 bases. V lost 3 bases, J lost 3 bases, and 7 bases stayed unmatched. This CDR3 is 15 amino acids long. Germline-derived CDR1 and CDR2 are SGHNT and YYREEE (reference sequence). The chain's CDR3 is CASSWGPAGGYEQYF. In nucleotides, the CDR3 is TGTGCCAGCAGCTGGGGACCAGCGGGGGGCTACGAGCAGTACTTC.

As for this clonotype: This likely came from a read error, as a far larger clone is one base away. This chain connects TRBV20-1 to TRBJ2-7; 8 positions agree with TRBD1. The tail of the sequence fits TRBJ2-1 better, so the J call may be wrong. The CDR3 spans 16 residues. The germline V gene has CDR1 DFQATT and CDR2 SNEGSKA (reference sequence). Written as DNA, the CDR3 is TGCAGTGCTAGAGATCTAGGGACAGGTAGACACAGTGAGCAGTTCTTC. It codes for CSARDLGTGRHSEQFF.

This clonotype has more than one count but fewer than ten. CDR3 sequence: CASSFGGDNSPLHF. The DNA for the CDR3 is TGTGCCAGCAGTTTCGGGGGAGATAATTCACCCCTCCACTTT. V usage is TRBV12-3 or TRBV12-4 and J usage is TRBJ1-6; perhaps TRBD1 as D (5 bases). This CDR3 comprises 14 residues. The V end was cut by 3 bases, the J end by 5 bases, with 8 bases between.

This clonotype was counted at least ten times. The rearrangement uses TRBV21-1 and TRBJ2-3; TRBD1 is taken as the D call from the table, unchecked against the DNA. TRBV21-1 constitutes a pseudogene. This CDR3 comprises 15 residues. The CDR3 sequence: CASSKSGGHTDTQYF. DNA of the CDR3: TGTGCCAGCAGCAAATCCGGGGGGCACACAGATACGCAGTATTTT.

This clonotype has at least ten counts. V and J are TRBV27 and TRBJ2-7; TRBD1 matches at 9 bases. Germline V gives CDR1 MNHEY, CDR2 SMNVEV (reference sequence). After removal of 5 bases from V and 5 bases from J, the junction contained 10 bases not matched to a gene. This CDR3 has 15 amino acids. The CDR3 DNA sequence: TGTGCCAGCAGTGCTACGGGACAGGGTTTCCACGAGCAGTACTTC. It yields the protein CASSATGQGFHEQYF.

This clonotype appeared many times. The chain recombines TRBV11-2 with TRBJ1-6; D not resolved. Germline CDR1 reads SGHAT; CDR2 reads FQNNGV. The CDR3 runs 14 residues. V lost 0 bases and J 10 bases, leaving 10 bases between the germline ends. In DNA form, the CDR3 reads TGTGCCAGCAGCTTAGACACTGCGGAATCACCCCTCCACTTT. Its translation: CASSLDTAESPLHF.

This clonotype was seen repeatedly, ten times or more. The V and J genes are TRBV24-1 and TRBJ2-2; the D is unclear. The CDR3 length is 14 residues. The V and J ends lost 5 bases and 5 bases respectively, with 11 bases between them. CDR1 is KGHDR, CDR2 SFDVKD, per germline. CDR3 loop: CATSGETWTGELFF. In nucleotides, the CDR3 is TGTGCCACCAGTGGGGAAACATGGACCGGGGAGCTGTTTTTT.

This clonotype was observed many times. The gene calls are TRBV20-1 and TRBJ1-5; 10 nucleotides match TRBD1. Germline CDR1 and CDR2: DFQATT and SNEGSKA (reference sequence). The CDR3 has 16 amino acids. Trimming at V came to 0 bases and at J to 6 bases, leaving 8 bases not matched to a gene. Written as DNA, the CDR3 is TGCAGTGCTAGAGAACTCGGGACAGGGGAATCTCAGCCCCAGCATTTT. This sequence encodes CSARELGTGESQPQHF.

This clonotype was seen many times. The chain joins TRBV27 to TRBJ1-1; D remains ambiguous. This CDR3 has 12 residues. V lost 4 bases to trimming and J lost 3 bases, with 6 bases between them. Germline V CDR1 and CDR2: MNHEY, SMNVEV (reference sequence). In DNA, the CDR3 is TGTGCCAGCAGTTCCGCTTACACTGAAGCTTTCTTT. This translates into CASSSAYTEAFF.

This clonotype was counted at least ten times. This CDR3 is CATGGGSRGYTF. The CDR3 nucleotides are TGTGCCACCGGGGGGGGGAGCCGGGGCTACACCTTC. This chain joins TRBV28 and TRBJ1-2; TRBD1 might be the D (5 bases). The CDR3 is made up of 12 amino acids. Trimming removed 10 bases from V and 8 bases from J, with 17 bases in between. In germline, CDR1 is MDHEN, CDR2 SYDVKM.

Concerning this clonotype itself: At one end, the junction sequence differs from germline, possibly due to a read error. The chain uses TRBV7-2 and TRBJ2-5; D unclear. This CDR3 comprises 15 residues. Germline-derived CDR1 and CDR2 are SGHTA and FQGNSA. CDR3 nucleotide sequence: TGTGCCAGGAGCTCCGACCTCTACGGACAAGAGACCCAGTACTTC. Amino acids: CARSSDLYGQETQYF. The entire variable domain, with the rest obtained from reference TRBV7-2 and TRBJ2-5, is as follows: GAGVSQSPSNKVTEKGKDVELRCDPISGHTALYWYRQSLGQGLEFLIYFQGNSAPDKSGLPSDRFSAERTGGSVSTLTIQRTQQEDSAVYLCARSSDLYGQETQYFGPGTRLLVL.

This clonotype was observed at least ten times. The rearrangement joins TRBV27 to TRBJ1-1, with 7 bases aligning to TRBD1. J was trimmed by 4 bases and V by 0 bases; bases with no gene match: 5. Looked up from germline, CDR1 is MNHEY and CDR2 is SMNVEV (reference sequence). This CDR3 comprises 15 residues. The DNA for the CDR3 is TGTGCCAGCAGTTTATCGAGGCAGGGGGGCACTGAAGCTTTCTTT. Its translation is CASSLSRQGGTEAFF.

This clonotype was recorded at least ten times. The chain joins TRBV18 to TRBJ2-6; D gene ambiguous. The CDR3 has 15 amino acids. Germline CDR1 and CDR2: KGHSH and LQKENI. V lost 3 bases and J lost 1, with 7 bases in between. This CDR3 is CASSPFASGANVLTF. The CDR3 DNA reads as TGTGCCAGCTCACCTTTCGCGTCTGGGGCCAACGTCCTGACTTTC.

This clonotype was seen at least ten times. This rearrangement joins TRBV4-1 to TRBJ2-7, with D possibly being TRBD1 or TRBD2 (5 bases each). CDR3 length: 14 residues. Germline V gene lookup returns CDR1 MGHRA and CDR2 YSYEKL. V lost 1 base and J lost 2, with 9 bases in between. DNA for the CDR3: TGCGCCAGCAGCCAAGTAACGGGACCCTACGAGCAGTACTTC. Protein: CASSQVTGPYEQYF.